The rows below give T cell receptor beta chains drawn from one sample of a study of blood T cell repertoires in COVID-19. The assay was immunoSEQ multiplex PCR, and TCRdb's table has in-frame clones only and misses some. The table has some 22,000 clones, roughly nine tenths seen once. The specimen sequenced was peripheral blood. The receptor set was obtained from a human donor with active COVID-19. The donor label of this sample is uncertain. CDR3s include the opening cysteine and the closing phenylalanine or tryptophan. A D gene is named only where the DNA matches it firmly. Clone size is given for some rows only: seen once, a few or many times, or a class if the clone is expanded.

v_call: TRBV30
clone_size: NA
d_call: TRBD2
j_call: TRBJ2-1
cdr3_aa: CAWSTGTSGDEQFF
cdr3_nt: TGTGCCTGGAGTACCGGGACTAGCGGCGATGAGCAGTTCTTC

v_call: TRBV6-2/TRBV6-3
clone_size: NA
d_call: TRBD2
j_call: TRBJ2-3
cdr3_aa: CASSSPAGGPGDTQYF
cdr3_nt: TGTGCCAGCAGTTCCCCAGCGGGAGGGCCGGGGGATACGCAGTATTTT

v_call: TRBV29-1
clone_size: NA
d_call: TRBD2
j_call: TRBJ2-5
cdr3_aa: CSVAAGGDKGTQYF
cdr3_nt: TGCAGCGTTGCCGCGGGAGGGGACAAGGGGACCCAGTACTTC

v_call: TRBV5-1
clone_size: once
d_call: TRBD2
j_call: TRBJ2-3
cdr3_aa: CASSLGGLAGGTDTQYF
cdr3_nt: TGCGCCAGCAGCTTGGGAGGCCTAGCGGGAGGCACAGATACGCAGTATTTT

v_call: TRBV25-1
clone_size: NA
d_call: NA
j_call: TRBJ1-1
cdr3_aa: CASSVRQNTEAFF
cdr3_nt: TGTGCCAGCAGTGTCAGGCAGAACACTGAAGCTTTCTTT

v_call: TRBV29-1
clone_size: NA
d_call: TRBD1
j_call: TRBJ1-5
cdr3_aa: CSAGGGSNQPQHF
cdr3_nt: TGCAGCGCAGGGGGGGGTAGCAATCAGCCCCAGCATTTT

v_call: TRBV9
clone_size: once
d_call: TRBD1
j_call: TRBJ1-2
cdr3_aa: CASSRATTGDYGYTF
cdr3_nt: TGTGCCAGCAGCAGAGCCACAACAGGGGACTATGGCTACACCTTC

v_call: TRBV21-1
clone_size: once
d_call: NA
j_call: TRBJ1-1
cdr3_aa: CASSARNRGRRVTEAFF
cdr3_nt: TGTGCCAGCAGCGCCCGTAACAGGGGGCGAAGGGTCACTGAAGCTTTCTTT

v_call: TRBV5-6
clone_size: NA
d_call: TRBD2
j_call: TRBJ2-1
cdr3_aa: CASSPSGVAYNEQFF
cdr3_nt: TGTGCCAGCAGCCCGAGCGGGGTAGCCTACAATGAGCAGTTCTTC

v_call: TRBV6-1
clone_size: NA
d_call: NA
j_call: TRBJ1-5
cdr3_aa: CASSDGYSNQPQHF
cdr3_nt: TGTGCCAGCAGTGACGGTTATAGCAATCAGCCCCAGCATTTT

v_call: TRBV15
clone_size: NA
d_call: NA
j_call: TRBJ1-1
cdr3_aa: CATSRDPGTYTEAFF
cdr3_nt: TGTGCCACCAGCAGAGATCCCGGGACTTACACTGAAGCTTTCTTT

v_call: TRBV18
clone_size: NA
d_call: NA
j_call: TRBJ1-1
cdr3_aa: CASQNPGVHTEAFF
cdr3_nt: TGTGCCAGCCAAAACCCGGGGGTGCACACTGAAGCTTTCTTT

v_call: TRBV2
clone_size: once
d_call: NA
j_call: TRBJ1-4
cdr3_aa: CASSEARGTNEKLFF
cdr3_nt: TGTGCCAGCAGTGAAGCGCGGGGGACTAATGAAAAACTGTTTTTT

v_call: TRBV21-1
clone_size: NA
d_call: NA
j_call: TRBJ2-1
cdr3_aa: CASSISDRGWEQFF
cdr3_nt: TGTGCCAGCAGCATTTCGGACAGGGGATGGGAGCAGTTCTTC

v_call: TRBV12-3/TRBV12-4
clone_size: NA
d_call: NA
j_call: TRBJ1-1
cdr3_aa: CASSLFPGGAFF
cdr3_nt: TGTGCCAGCAGTTTATTTCCCGGCGGGGCTTTCTTT

v_call: TRBV7-9
clone_size: NA
d_call: TRBD1
j_call: TRBJ2-7
cdr3_aa: CASSSWTGIVGSEQYF
cdr3_nt: TGTGCCAGCAGCTCCTGGACAGGGATAGTGGGCTCCGAGCAGTACTTC

v_call: TRBV12-3/TRBV12-4
clone_size: NA
d_call: NA
j_call: TRBJ2-7
cdr3_aa: CASSLPDYYEQYF
cdr3_nt: TGTGCCAGCAGCCTTCCGGACTACTACGAGCAGTACTTC

v_call: TRBV5-4
clone_size: NA
d_call: TRBD1
j_call: TRBJ2-7
cdr3_aa: CASSFNRGYEQYF
cdr3_nt: TGTGCCAGCAGCTTTAACAGGGGCTACGAGCAGTACTTC

v_call: TRBV11-3
clone_size: few
d_call: TRBD2
j_call: TRBJ2-2
cdr3_aa: CASSPRGVGASGGGRELFF
cdr3_nt: TGTGCCAGCAGTCCTCGGGGTGTCGGCGCTAGCGGGGGCGGTAGGGAGCTGTTTTTT